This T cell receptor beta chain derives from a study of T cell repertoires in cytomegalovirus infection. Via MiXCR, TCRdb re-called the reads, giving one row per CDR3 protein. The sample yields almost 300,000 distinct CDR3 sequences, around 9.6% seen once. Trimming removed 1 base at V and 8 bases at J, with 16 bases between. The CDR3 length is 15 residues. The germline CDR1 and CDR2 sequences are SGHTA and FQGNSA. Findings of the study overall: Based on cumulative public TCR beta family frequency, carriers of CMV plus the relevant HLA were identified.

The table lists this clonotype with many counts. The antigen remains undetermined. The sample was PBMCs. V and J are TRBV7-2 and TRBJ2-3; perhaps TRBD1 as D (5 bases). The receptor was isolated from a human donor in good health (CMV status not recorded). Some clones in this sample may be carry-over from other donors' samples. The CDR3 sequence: CASSLEGRDIGTQYF. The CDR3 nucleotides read TGTGCCAGCAGCTTAGAGGGCAGGGATATTGGTACGCAGTATTTT.